The 31 T cell receptor beta chains presented below share a single source sample, sequenced in a study of T-cell reconstitution after alpha-beta-depleted transplantation in children. Preparation of the TCRbeta library involved a method that used unique molecular identifiers. A single record per CDR3 protein comes from TCRdb applying MiXCR to the PCR reads. The repertoire has over 150,000 distinct CDR3 sequences, roughly 7.1% of them found once; the top ten carry around 5%. This sample comprised PBMCs, obtained before TCRalphabeta/CD19-depleted stem cell transplant. All receptors derive from a boy between 2 and 15 years old with acute lymphoblastic leukemia, due to receive a stem cell transplant.

This clonotype came up many times. The junction differs from germline at one of its ends, possibly a read error. The V call is TRBV28, the J call TRBJ2-3; possible D gene TRBD2, 6 bases. The length of the CDR3 is 15 residues. Germline CDR1 MDHEN, CDR2 SYDVKM. The CDR3 region has the DNA TGTGCCAGCACTTTAGCGGCCTCTCGCACAGATACGCAGTATTTT. This sequence encodes CASTLAASRTDTQYF. Supplemented by reference TRBV28 and TRBJ2-3, the full variable domain reads DVKVTQSSRYLVKRTGEKVFLECVQDMDHENMFWYRQDPGLGLRLIYFSYDVKMKEKGDIPEGYSVSREKKERFSLILESASTNQTSMYLCASTLAASRTDTQYFGPGTRLTVL.

This clonotype was seen repeatedly, ten times or more. This chain links TRBV12-3 or TRBV12-4 with TRBJ1-5; a possible D gene is TRBD1 (6 bases). V lost 7 bases and J lost 9, with 16 bases in between. This CDR3 has 13 amino acids. The DNA of the CDR3 is TGTGCCAGCAACACACAGGGAGGTAGGCCCCAGCATTTT. The encoded protein is CASNTQGGRPQHF.

This clonotype was detected many times. The chain joins TRBV20-1 to TRBJ2-1, with 7 bases aligning to TRBD2. The CDR3 has 13 amino acids. V lost 3 bases to trimming and J lost 5 bases; unmatched junction nucleotides: 4. Germline V gives CDR1 DFQATT, CDR2 SNEGSKA (reference sequence). In nucleotides, the CDR3 is TGCAGTGCTAGCCTAGCGGTTGACAATGAGCAGTTCTTC. Protein sequence: CSASLAVDNEQFF.

Many counts were recorded for this clonotype. This chain links TRBV20-1 with TRBJ2-3; 8 bases fit TRBD1. Trimming took 4 bases from V and 1 from J; bases not matched to a gene: 7. This CDR3 comprises 15 residues. Germline V gene data show CDR1 as DFQATT and CDR2 as SNEGSKA (reference sequence). The DNA of the CDR3 is TGCAGTGCTACCAAGCCGACAGGGGGCACAGATACGCAGTATTTT. Translating it yields CSATKPTGGTDTQYF.

This clonotype appeared many times. This sequence joins TRBV7-8 and TRBJ2-7; possibly TRBD2 for D (6 bases). Between the trimmed V and J ends, which lost 0 bases and 1 base, there was a span of 13 bases. This CDR3 is built from 16 residues. From germline, CDR1 is SGHVS and CDR2 FQNEAQ. The DNA for the CDR3 is TGTGCCAGCAGCTTAGCCCAGGGACTGATTTCCTACGAGCAGTACTTC. Its translation: CASSLAQGLISYEQYF. Together with reference TRBV7-8 and TRBJ2-7, the CDR3 gives the full variable domain: GAGVSQSPRYKVAKRGQDVALRCDPISGHVSLFWYQQALGQGPEFLTYFQNEAQLDKSGLPSDRFFAERPEGSVSTLKIQRTQQEDSAVYLCASSLAQGLISYEQYFGPGTRLTVT.

This clonotype has ten or more counts. The chain is built from TRBV6-4 and TRBJ2-3; D is unresolved. This CDR3 has 12 residues. The ends were cut back, 3 bases at V and 3 bases at J, with 4 bases in the middle. In germline, CDR1 is MRHNA, CDR2 SNTAGT. This CDR3 reads CASSDRTDTQYF. The DNA of the CDR3 is TGTGCCAGCAGTGATAGGACAGATACGCAGTATTTT.

This clonotype was seen repeatedly, ten times or more. The chain uses TRBV6-2 or TRBV6-3 and TRBJ1-2; D is unresolved. The CDR3 is 13 residues long. Germline lookup yields CDR1 MNHEY and CDR2 SVGEGT. Trimming took off 2 bases at V and 6 bases at J, with 10 bases between the two ends. CDR3: CASSYNPLHGYTF. DNA for the CDR3: TGTGCCAGCAGTTACAACCCACTTCATGGCTACACCTTC.

This clonotype was detected many times. This chain links TRBV10-1 with TRBJ2-7, with 11 bases fitting TRBD2. The V gene end was trimmed by 11 bases and the J gene end by 0 bases; junction bases not matched to a gene: 9. CDR3 size: 15 residues. Germline V gene data show CDR1 as WNHNN and CDR2 as SYGVQD (reference sequence). CDR3 sequence reads: CAGAPGLAGSYEQYF. The DNA for the CDR3 is TGCGCCGGCGCCCCTGGACTAGCGGGCTCCTACGAGCAGTACTTC.

This clonotype was seen repeatedly, ten times or more. Here the CDR3 DNA reads TGTGCCAGCAGCTCTGGACAGGGCTCGGGAGCATGGTCAGATACGCAGTATTTT. This translates into CASSSGQGSGAWSDTQYF. The V call is TRBV6-5, the J call TRBJ2-3; 8 nucleotides align to TRBD1. The junction had 18 bases not matched to a gene; V was cut back by 6 bases and J by 4 bases. CDR1 MNHEY and CDR2 SVGAGI come from the germline V gene. This CDR3 is built from 18 residues.

The chain is built from TRBV9 and TRBJ2-7; D might be TRBD2 (6 bases). The germline V gene has CDR1 SGDLS and CDR2 YYNGEE. This CDR3 is 15 amino acids long. V was shortened by 2 bases and J by 0 bases, with 12 bases between the two germline ends. The CDR3 is CASSVRDGSSYEQYF. The CDR3 coding sequence is TGTGCCAGCAGCGTTCGGGACGGGAGCTCCTACGAGCAGTACTTC.

The chain recombines TRBV28 with TRBJ1-5, with unresolved D. Germline V gene data show CDR1 as MDHEN and CDR2 as SYDVKM. Trimming took 5 bases from V and 10 from J, leaving 21 bases between them. There are 15 residues in the CDR3. In DNA, the CDR3 is TGTGCCAGCAGTGATTCGGGGAGCCACCGTGGACCCCAGCATTTT. Its protein product is CASSDSGSHRGPQHF.

Ten or more counts support this clonotype. The chain combines TRBV5-1 with TRBJ2-1, with D maybe TRBD2 (7 bases). Trimming took 0 bases from V and 7 from J, leaving 14 bases between them. The CDR3 loop spans 15 amino acids. Germline lookup yields CDR1 SGHRS and CDR2 YFSETQ. The CDR3 here is CASSLDRGGVNEQFF. The CDR3 nucleotides read TGCGCCAGCAGCTTGGATAGGGGGGGAGTTAATGAGCAGTTCTTC.

This clonotype showed up many times. The chain carries TRBV20-1 and TRBJ2-2; D tentatively reads TRBD1 or TRBD2 (5 bases each). In germline, CDR1 is DFQATT, CDR2 SNEGSKA (reference sequence). V gave up 0 bases and J gave up 2 bases, with 10 bases separating them. The CDR3 sequence is 15 residues long. As DNA, the CDR3 is TGCAGTGCTAGAGATTTTGGGGGAAACACCGGGGAGCTGTTTTTT. Its translation: CSARDFGGNTGELFF.

Many counts were recorded for this clonotype. V usage is TRBV18 and J usage is TRBJ2-3; 8 nucleotides align to TRBD2. CDR1 KGHSH and CDR2 LQKENI come from the germline V gene. The CDR3 runs 17 residues. V trimming: 3 bases; J trimming: 1 base; junction bases outside the gene matches: 9. CDR3 sequence reads: CASSPIEAGDGTDTQYF. The DNA of the CDR3 is TGTGCCAGCTCACCGATCGAAGCGGGAGATGGCACAGATACGCAGTATTTT. Using reference TRBV18 and TRBJ2-3 for the parts outside the CDR3, the full variable domain is NAGVMQNPRHLVRRRGQEARLRCSPMKGHSHVYWYRQLPEEGLKFMVYLQKENIIDESGMPKERFSAEFPKEGPSILRIQQVVRGDSAAYFCASSPIEAGDGTDTQYFGPGTRLTVL.

V and J are TRBV4-3 and TRBJ2-5; D possibly corresponds to TRBD1 (7 bases). The germline CDR1 and CDR2 sequences are LGHNA and YSLEER. This CDR3 has 14 residues. V was shortened by 4 bases and J by 2 bases, with 11 bases between the two germline ends. The CDR3 is CASSRGTEQETQYF. CDR3 coding DNA: TGCGCCAGCAGCCGCGGGACAGAACAAGAGACCCAGTACTTC.

There are many counts of this clonotype. The junction shows a germline mismatch at one end, possibly a read error. This sequence joins TRBV28 and TRBJ2-7; a weak D match, TRBD2 (6 bases). There are 14 residues in the CDR3. Germline loops: CDR1 MDHEN, CDR2 SYDVKM. As DNA, the CDR3 is TGTGCCAGCAGCTTATACGGGAGCTCCTACGAGCAGTACTTC. This translates into CASSLYGSSYEQYF.

This clonotype occurred many times. The chain joins TRBV10-3 to TRBJ2-3; 8 bases map to TRBD2. This CDR3 has 18 amino acids. The trim removed 0 bases at V and 2 bases at J, leaving 10 bases unmatched. Per the germline V gene, CDR1 is ENHRY and CDR2 is SYGVKD. The CDR3 nucleotides are TGTGCCATCAGTGAGTCACAGCGGGGGAGCCGTCTCACAGATACGCAGTATTTT. This encodes CAISESQRGSRLTDTQYF.

V gene TRBV6-2 or TRBV6-3 combines with J gene TRBJ1-5; 7 bases line up with TRBD1. J was trimmed by 0 bases and V by 5 bases; bases with no gene match: 22. The CDR3 contains 21 residues. Germline assignment: CDR1 MNHEY and CDR2 SVGEGT. CDR3 amino acids: CASSRRTGVHNSPFSNQPQHF. CDR3 nucleotides: TGTGCCAGCAGTCGCCGAACAGGGGTTCATAATAGCCCTTTTAGCAATCAGCCCCAGCATTTT.

This clonotype was seen many times. The chain uses TRBV6-1 and TRBJ1-2, with D uncertain. Per germline, CDR1 MNHNS and CDR2 SASEGT. Trimming took off 4 bases at V and 0 bases at J, with 9 bases between the two ends. This CDR3 has 14 amino acids. The CDR3 protein is CASSGETSNYGYTF. The CDR3 DNA sequence: TGTGCCAGCAGTGGAGAGACATCTAACTATGGCTACACCTTC.

The table lists this clonotype with many counts. The chain has TRBV5-1 and TRBJ2-1; TRBD1 agrees at 10 bases. Germline V gene sequence: CDR1 SGHRS, CDR2 YFSETQ. J was trimmed by 6 bases and V by 3 bases; bases with no gene match: 9. The CDR3 spans 16 residues. CDR3 bases: TGCGCCAGCAGCTCCGGGACAGGGGACAAGGGCAATGAGCAGTTCTTC. Its protein product is CASSSGTGDKGNEQFF.

The chain links TRBV12-3 or TRBV12-4 to TRBJ1-1; no clear D gene. V lost 5 bases and J 4 bases, leaving 11 bases between the germline ends. The CDR3 covers 13 residues. CDR3 region: CASSALRGTEAFF. In DNA form, the CDR3 reads TGTGCCAGCAGTGCCCTGCGGGGCACTGAAGCTTTCTTT.

This sequence joins TRBV6-4 and TRBJ1-4; unclear D gene. The CDR3 consists of 13 residues. Germline CDR1 is MRHNA and CDR2 is SNTAGT. Trimming removed 6 bases from V and 8 bases from J, with 13 bases in between. The CDR3 nucleotides are TGTGCCAGCAGCACTCGCGGCGGCGAAAAACTGTTTTTT. This sequence encodes CASSTRGGEKLFF.

This clonotype was counted only a few times. The rearrangement uses TRBV6-1 and TRBJ1-3, with no clear D. Germline-derived CDR1 and CDR2 are MNHNS and SASEGT. V was pared by 6 bases and J by 2 bases, with 17 bases between. The CDR3 is 16 amino acids. The CDR3 sequence: CASSDSLGVTGNTIYF. The DNA for the CDR3 is TGTGCCAGCAGCGATTCACTAGGAGTTACTGGAAACACCATATATTTT.

This clonotype was seen a handful of times. The rearrangement uses TRBV6-5 and TRBJ1-2; D is unclear. This CDR3 spans 11 amino acids. The germline CDR1 and CDR2 sequences are MNHEY and SVGAGI. Trimming removed 5 bases at V and 1 base at J, with 2 bases between. This chain's CDR3 is CASSNNYGYTF. CDR3 DNA: TGTGCCAGCAGTAATAACTATGGCTACACCTTC.

V gene TRBV3-1 combines with J gene TRBJ2-5; maybe TRBD2 (6 bases). Trimming shortened V by 1 base and J by 7 bases, and 16 bases separated the two germline ends. The CDR3 extends over 15 amino acids. CDR1 is LGHDT and CDR2 is YNNKEL in the germline V gene (reference sequence). DNA of the CDR3: TGTGCCAGCAGCCAAGTTGAGCGACCCGGGGGGACCCAGTACTTC. Amino acid sequence: CASSQVERPGGTQYF.

This clonotype was counted many times. The chain links TRBV5-5 to TRBJ2-2, with unresolved D. Trimming removed 6 bases from V and 7 bases from J, with 7 bases in between. Looked up from germline, CDR1 is SGHKS and CDR2 is YYEKEE (reference sequence). CDR3 length equals 11 residues. Here the CDR3 reads CASNLIGELFF. CDR3 in DNA: TGTGCCAGCAACTTAATCGGGGAGCTGTTTTTT.

There are a few counts of this clonotype. The chain carries TRBV12-3 or TRBV12-4 and TRBJ1-2, with 7 bases aligning to TRBD1. The CDR3 runs 16 residues. Losses at the gene ends were 7 bases for V and 0 bases for J; bases not matched to a gene: 11. This CDR3 reads CASISFADRANYGYTF. The CDR3, as DNA: TGTGCCAGCATTTCATTCGCTGACAGGGCTAACTATGGCTACACCTTC.

The rearrangement uses TRBV7-9 and TRBJ2-3; TRBD2 matches 8 bases. The germline CDR1 and CDR2 sequences are SEHNR and FQNEAQ (reference sequence). J gave up 0 bases and V 6 bases, and 5 bases lay outside the gene matches. The CDR3 is 15 amino acids. The CDR3 spells CASSSRGGSTDTQYF. The CDR3 DNA reads as TGTGCCAGCAGTTCTCGGGGGGGGAGCACAGATACGCAGTATTTT.

This clonotype was seen a few times. The chain has TRBV4-3 and TRBJ2-1; 12 bases line up with TRBD2. Germline values: CDR1 LGHNA, CDR2 YSLEER. The V segment lost 3 bases and the J segment 4 bases; nucleotides outside the gene matches: 10. This CDR3 spans 18 amino acids. CDR3 DNA: TGCGCCAGCAGCCACCGAACGTGGACTAGCGGGGCATACAATGAGCAGTTCTTC. This translates into CASSHRTWTSGAYNEQFF.

Many counts were recorded for this clonotype. The CDR3 DNA reads TGTGCCACCAGTGATCCCGGGGACAGGGCGGGCACCGGGGAGCTGTTTTTT. It codes for CATSDPGDRAGTGELFF. The genes are TRBV24-1 and TRBJ2-2; 9 bases match TRBD1. Germline V gene lookup returns CDR1 KGHDR and CDR2 SFDVKD. The V gene end was trimmed by 3 bases and the J gene end by 4 bases; junction bases not matched to a gene: 8. The CDR3 runs to 17 residues.

This clonotype was seen a few times. J is TRBJ2-7 and V is TRBV6-5; D is ambiguous. The CDR3 covers 15 residues. V was clipped by 2 bases and J by 6 bases, with 17 bases between them. Germline V gene sequence: CDR1 MNHEY, CDR2 SVGAGI. CDR3 loop: CASSYLQAPGSEQYF. The CDR3 DNA reads as TGTGCCAGCAGTTACCTTCAGGCCCCAGGAAGCGAGCAGTACTTC.